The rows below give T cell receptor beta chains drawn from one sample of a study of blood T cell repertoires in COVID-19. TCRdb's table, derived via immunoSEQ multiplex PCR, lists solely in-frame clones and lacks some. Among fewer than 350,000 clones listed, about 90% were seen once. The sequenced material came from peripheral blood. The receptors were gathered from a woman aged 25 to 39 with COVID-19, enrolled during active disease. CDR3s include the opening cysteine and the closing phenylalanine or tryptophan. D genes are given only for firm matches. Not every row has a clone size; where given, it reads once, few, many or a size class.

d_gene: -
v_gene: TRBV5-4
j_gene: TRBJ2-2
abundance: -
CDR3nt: TGTGCCAGCAGCTTGATCCGAGGGAACACCGGGGAGCTGTTTTTT
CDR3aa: CASSLIRGNTGELFF

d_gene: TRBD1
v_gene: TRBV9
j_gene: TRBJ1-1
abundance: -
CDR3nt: TGTGCCAGCAGCGTAGAAGGTGGTCAGGGGGTTGAGGCTTTCTTT
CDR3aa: CASSVEGGQGVEAFF

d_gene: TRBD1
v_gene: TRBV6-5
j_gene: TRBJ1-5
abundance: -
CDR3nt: TGTGCCAGCAGAGGGACAGGGAATAGTCAGCCCCAGCATTTT
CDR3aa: CASRGTGNSQPQHF

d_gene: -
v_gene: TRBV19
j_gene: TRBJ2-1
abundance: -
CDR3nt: TGTGCCAGTAGTACGTGGCCCAGCTCCTACAATGAGCAGTTCTTC
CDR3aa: CASSTWPSSYNEQFF

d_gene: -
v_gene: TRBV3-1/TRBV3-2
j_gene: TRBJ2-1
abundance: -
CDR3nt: TGTGCCAGCTCCCCCCCGGGAAGCTCCTACAATGAGCAGTTCTTC
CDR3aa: CASSPPGSSYNEQFF

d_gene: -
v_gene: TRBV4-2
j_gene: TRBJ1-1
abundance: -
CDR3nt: TGTGCCAGCAGCAGGGAGGGAGACACTGAAGCTTTCTTT
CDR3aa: CASSREGDTEAFF

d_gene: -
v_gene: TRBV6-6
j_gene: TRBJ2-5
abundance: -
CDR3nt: TGTGCCAGCAGTTTAGGACTGACGGAGACCCAGTACTTC
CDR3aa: CASSLGLTETQYF

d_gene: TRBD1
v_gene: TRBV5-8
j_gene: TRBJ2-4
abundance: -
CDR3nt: TGTGCCAGCAGCCGCCGGACAGGGGGAAACATTCAGTACTTC
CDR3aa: CASSRRTGGNIQYF

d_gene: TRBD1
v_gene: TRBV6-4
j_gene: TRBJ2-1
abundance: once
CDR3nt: TGTGCCAGCAACCACCCACAGGGGGCAGATGAGCAGTTCTTC
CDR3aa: CASNHPQGADEQFF

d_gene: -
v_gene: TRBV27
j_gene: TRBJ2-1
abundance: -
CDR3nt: TGTGCCAGCAGTTTATCCGCAGGGACCTACAATGAGCAGTTCTTC
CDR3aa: CASSLSAGTYNEQFF

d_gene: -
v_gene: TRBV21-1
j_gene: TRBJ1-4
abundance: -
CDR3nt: TGTGCCAGCAGCATTAAGCGGGGGGGACAGGAAAATGAAAAACTGTTTTTT
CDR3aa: CASSIKRGGQENEKLFF

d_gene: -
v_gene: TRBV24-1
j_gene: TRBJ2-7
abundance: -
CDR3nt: TGTGCCACCAGTGACCCCTCGCGGGGAGACGAGCAGTACTTC
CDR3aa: CATSDPSRGDEQYF

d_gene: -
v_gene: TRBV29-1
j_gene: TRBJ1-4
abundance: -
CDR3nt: TGCAGCGTTGAAGTAACAAGTGCGGGTGAAAAACTGTTTTTT
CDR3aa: CSVEVTSAGEKLFF

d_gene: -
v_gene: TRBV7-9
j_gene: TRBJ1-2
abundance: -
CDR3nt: TGTGCCAGCAGCCCGCCACAGGTTAACGGCTACACCTTC
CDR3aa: CASSPPQVNGYTF

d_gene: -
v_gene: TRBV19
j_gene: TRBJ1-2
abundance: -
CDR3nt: TGTGCCAGTAGTATATGGACAGAACCCGGCTATGGCTACACCTTC
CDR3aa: CASSIWTEPGYGYTF

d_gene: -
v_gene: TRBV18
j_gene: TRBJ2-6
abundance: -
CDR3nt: TGTGCCAGCGGTGTGTGGGAGCCGGCTGGGGCCAACGTCCTGACTTTC
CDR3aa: CASGVWEPAGANVLTF

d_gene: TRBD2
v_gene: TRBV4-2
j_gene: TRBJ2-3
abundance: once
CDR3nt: TGTGCCAGCAGCCAAGAACTAGCGGGGGGGCCCAGCACAGATACGCAGTATTTT
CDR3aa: CASSQELAGGPSTDTQYF

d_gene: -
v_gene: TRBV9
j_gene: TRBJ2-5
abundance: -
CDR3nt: TGTGCCAGCAGCGCTACCGTTGAGCCCCAGTACTTC
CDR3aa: CASSATVEPQYF

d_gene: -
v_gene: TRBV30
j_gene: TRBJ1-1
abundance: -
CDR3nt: TGTGCCTGGATCCAACGGGAGGGAACTGAAGCTTTCTTT
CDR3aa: CAWIQREGTEAFF

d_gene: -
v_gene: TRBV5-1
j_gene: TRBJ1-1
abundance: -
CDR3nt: TGCGCCAGCAGCTTGGGACCCGGTAGCGGGAACACTGAAGCTTTCTTT
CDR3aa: CASSLGPGSGNTEAFF

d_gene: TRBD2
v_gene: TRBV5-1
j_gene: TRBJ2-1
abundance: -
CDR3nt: TGCGCCAGCGGACTAGCGGGGCCCTACAATGAGCAGTTCTTC
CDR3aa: CASGLAGPYNEQFF

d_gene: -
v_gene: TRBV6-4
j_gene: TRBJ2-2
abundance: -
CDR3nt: TGTGCCAGCCAGGAGGGCTTGAACACCGGGGAGCTGTTTTTT
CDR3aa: CASQEGLNTGELFF

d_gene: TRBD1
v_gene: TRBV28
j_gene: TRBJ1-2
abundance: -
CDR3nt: TGTGCCAGCAGTTTCCCCACAGGGGTAAACTATGGCTACACCTTC
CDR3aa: CASSFPTGVNYGYTF

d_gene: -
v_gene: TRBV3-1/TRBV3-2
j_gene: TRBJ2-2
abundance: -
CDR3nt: TGTGCCAGCAGCCAAGGGTCAGTGAGCGCGGACACCGGGGAGCTGTTTTTT
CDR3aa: CASSQGSVSADTGELFF